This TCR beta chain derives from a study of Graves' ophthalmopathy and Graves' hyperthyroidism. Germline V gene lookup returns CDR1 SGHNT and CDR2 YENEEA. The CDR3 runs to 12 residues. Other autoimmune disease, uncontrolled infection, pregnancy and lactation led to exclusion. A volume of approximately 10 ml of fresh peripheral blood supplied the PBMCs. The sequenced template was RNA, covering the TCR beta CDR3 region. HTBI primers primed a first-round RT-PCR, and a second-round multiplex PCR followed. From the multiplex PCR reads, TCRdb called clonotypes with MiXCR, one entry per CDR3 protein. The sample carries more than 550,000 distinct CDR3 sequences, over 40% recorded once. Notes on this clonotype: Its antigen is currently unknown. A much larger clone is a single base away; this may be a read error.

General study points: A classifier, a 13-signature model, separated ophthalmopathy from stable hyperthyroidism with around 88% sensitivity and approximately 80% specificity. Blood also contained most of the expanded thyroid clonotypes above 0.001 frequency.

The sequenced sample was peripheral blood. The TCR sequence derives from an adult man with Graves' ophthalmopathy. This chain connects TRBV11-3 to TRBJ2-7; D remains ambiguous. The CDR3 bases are TGTGCCAGCAGCACCCTGGGCGGCGAGCGGTACTTC. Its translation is CASSTLGGERYF.